These 5 T cell receptor beta chains were sequenced from one sample in a study of shared clonotypes between healthy human individuals. Clones were sequenced by immunoSEQ multiplex PCR, and TCRdb holds only the in-frame ones, with some missing. The table records approximately 1.9 million clones, just over 90% of them present only once. Terminally differentiated effector memory CD45RA+ cells were excluded by CCR7 positive selection of CD45RO-negative cells. Sample: naive CD8+ T cells from PBMCs. These TCRs come from a man in his late teens or twenties in good health. Some clones in this sample may be carry-over from other donors' samples.

V and J are TRBV27 and TRBJ1-2, with 9 bases matching TRBD1. CDR1 and CDR2 (germline): MNHEY, SMNVEV (reference sequence). This CDR3 region has 14 residues. Trimming took 3 bases from V and 5 from J; bases not matched to a gene: 4. The CDR3 region is CASSLTGGSYGYTF. CDR3 bases: TGTGCCAGCAGTTTGACAGGGGGATCGTATGGCTACACCTTC.

This chain uses TRBV5-5 with TRBJ1-5; D call uncertain. Trimming shortened V by 0 bases and J by 9 bases, and 13 bases separated the two germline ends. The CDR3 runs to 14 residues. Germline-derived CDR1 and CDR2 are SGHKS and YYEKEE (reference sequence). The CDR3 nucleotides read TGTGCCAGCAGCTTGGCCGCCCAGAGAGCGCCCCAGCATTTT. It specifies CASSLAAQRAPQHF.

This rearrangement joins TRBV5-1 to TRBJ2-1, with D uncertain. Per the germline V gene, CDR1 is SGHRS and CDR2 is YFSETQ. This CDR3 is built from 12 residues. V lost 3 bases and J 7 bases, leaving 8 bases between the germline ends. This CDR3 is CASSSSLNEQFF. Here the CDR3 DNA reads TGCGCCAGCAGCTCCTCCCTTAATGAGCAGTTCTTC.

The rearrangement uses TRBV6-1 and TRBJ2-2; D not certain. CDR1 and CDR2 (germline): MNHNS, SASEGT. Trimming removed 6 bases from V and 2 bases from J, with 7 bases in between. This CDR3 is 13 amino acids long. CDR3 sequence: CASRKVNTGELFF. For the CDR3, the DNA is TGTGCCAGCAGGAAGGTCAACACCGGGGAGCTGTTTTTT.

This rearrangement joins TRBV11-1 to TRBJ2-7; D unclear. The V end lost 2 bases, the J end lost 2 bases, and 4 bases lay between the germline ends. CDR1 is SGHAT, CDR2 FQDESV, per germline (reference sequence). The CDR3 loop spans 12 amino acids. The CDR3 DNA is TGTGCCAGCAGCTTACGGCCCTACGAGCAGTACTTC. As protein: CASSLRPYEQYF.